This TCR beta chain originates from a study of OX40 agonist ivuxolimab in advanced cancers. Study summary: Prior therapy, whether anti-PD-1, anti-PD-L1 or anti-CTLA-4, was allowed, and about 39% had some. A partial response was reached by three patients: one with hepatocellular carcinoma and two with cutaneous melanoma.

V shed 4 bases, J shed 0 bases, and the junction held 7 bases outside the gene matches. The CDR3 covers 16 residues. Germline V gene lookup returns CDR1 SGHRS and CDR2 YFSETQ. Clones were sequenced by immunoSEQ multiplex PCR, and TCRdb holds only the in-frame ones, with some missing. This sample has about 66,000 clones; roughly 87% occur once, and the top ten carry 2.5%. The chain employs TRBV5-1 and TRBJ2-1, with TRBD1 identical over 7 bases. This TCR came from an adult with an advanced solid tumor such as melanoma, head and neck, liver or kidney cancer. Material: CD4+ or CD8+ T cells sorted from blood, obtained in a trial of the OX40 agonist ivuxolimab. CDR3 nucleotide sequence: TGCGCCAGCAGCATAGGGACAGCGAGCTCCTACAATGAGCAGTTCTTC. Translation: CASSIGTASSYNEQFF.